This entry concerns a single T cell receptor beta chain. The target antigen is unknown. This specimen comes from a study of cytomegalovirus exposure and HLA in healthy donors. Looked up from germline, CDR1 is GTSNPN and CDR2 is SVGIG (reference sequence). The CDR3 runs 13 residues. V lost 1 base and J lost 2, with 6 bases in between. With 60 Vbeta and 13 Jbeta primers, the PCR was carried out. Assay: immunoSEQ multiplex PCR; the TCRdb copy retains only in-frame clones and omits some. The top ten hold around 5% of the sample, which has roughly 120,000 clones, about 72% seen once. Regarding the study as a whole: Cytomegalovirus status was reportedly diagnosed by the classifier with high sensitivity and specificity.

Sequenced sample: PBMCs. The sequence was collected from a middle-aged man in good health and CMV-seropositive. The chain carries TRBV30 and TRBJ1-3; D unclear. The DNA of the CDR3 is TGTGCCTGGAGTGCAGGTGCTGGAAACACCATATATTTT. Translating gives CAWSAGAGNTIYF.